This T cell receptor (beta chain) was observed in a study of T-cell reconstitution after alpha-beta-depleted transplantation in children (TCRdb year 2016). Background on the whole study: The study quantitatively tracked T-cell immune reconstitution after TCRalphabeta/CD19-depleted allogeneic hematopoietic cell transplantation in children using TCR repertoire profiling.

This clonotype was recorded a few times. No antigen is known for it. No much larger clone is present one base from it, and per-base qualities are unavailable. As encoded in the germline V gene, CDR1 is MNHNS while CDR2 is SASEGT. There are 13 amino acids in the CDR3, from cysteine to phenylalanine inclusive. Only the CDR3 region is kept as DNA, spanning 39 bases read in frame from base 1. V sheds 4 bases and J sheds 8 bases, leaving 14 bases between their ends. What the authors observed across the whole study: The high TCRbeta diversity at day 60 in some patients was ascribed to recipient T cells and intrathymic progenitors that had survived conditioning. The apparently early recovery of alphabetaT-cell counts about two months after transplant reportedly depended on only several hundred rapidly expanded clones that came from non-depleted graft cells. Over subsequent months, a decline in hyperexpanded clone frequencies was noted, and after one year, T-cell counts and TCRbeta diversity were mostly ascribed to newly produced T cells.

Libraries were built with PCR. This sample was sequenced with an Illumina HiSeq 2500. Molecular barcoding was employed in the preparation of TCR libraries, with unique molecular identifiers being used to normalize TCRbeta repertoire quantification. TCRdb trimmed public reads at Q25 via fastp, called clones via MiXCR and kept in-frame beta chains. Every distinct CDR3 protein forms one entry, paired with its most common genes and DNA. In this sample the table shows around 250,000 distinct CDR3 sequences, 7.5% to 9.5% of which occur a single time. The ten largest clones take up about 6.4% of the sample. The intended sense of this specimen's treatment or condition label: allogeneic hematopoietic cell transplantation with graft depleted of TCRalphabeta T cells and CD19 B cells. Transplant recipients were children who received TCRalphabeta/CD19-depleted allogeneic hematopoietic cell grafts.

Recombination connected TRBV6-1 to TRBJ1-2; 5 matching bases give a weak D call of TRBD1. This receptor was identified in a male patient aged 10 to 17 who had a stem cell transplant for acute lymphoblastic leukemia, so the T cells may come from the graft donor. This specimen was PBMCs, mostly from graft donor cells, taken 180 days after TCRalphabeta/CD19-depleted stem cell transplant. The CDR3 region has the sequence CASSVQVLLGYTF. The DNA sequence follows: TGTGCCAGCAGTGTACAGGTCCTCCTAGGCTACACCTTC.